The 19 T cell receptor beta chains below were found in one sample sequenced in a study of neoadjuvant nivolumab and ipilimumab in lung cancer. The data were produced by immunoSEQ multiplex PCR, yet TCRdb's version contains in-frame clones alone and is incomplete. The table records roughly 14,000 clones, under 70% of them present only once. The sample consisted of peripheral blood, taken after neoadjuvant nivolumab, alone or with ipilimumab, at or shortly before surgery. These receptor sequences come from an adult with non-small cell lung cancer.

The J gene is TRBJ2-7, the V gene TRBV5-1; D unresolved. This CDR3 has 14 amino acids. V lost 0 bases, J lost 2 bases, and 9 bases lay in between. Germline V gene data show CDR1 as SGHRS and CDR2 as YFSETQ. CDR3 bases: TGCGCCAGCAGCTTGGACTTCAAGACCTACGAGCAGTACTTC. Translated: CASSLDFKTYEQYF.

The gene calls are TRBV29-1 and TRBJ1-2; TRBD1 matches 8 bases. Germline assignment: CDR1 SQVTM and CDR2 ANQGSEA. Trimming cost V 3 bases and J 8 bases; bases outside gene matches: 11. CDR3 size: 14 residues. The CDR3 protein is CSVDRGRGGGGYTF. CDR3 bases: TGCAGCGTTGACAGGGGGCGCGGAGGCGGCGGCTACACCTTC. The whole variable domain, remainder taken from reference TRBV29-1 and TRBJ1-2, is SAVISQKPSRDICQRGTSLTIQCQVDSQVTMMFWYRQQPGQSLTLIATANQGSEATYESGFVIDKFPISRPNLTFSTLTVSNMSPEDSSIYLCSVDRGRGGGGYTFGSGTRLTVV.

This clone was picked up a small number of times. The chain joins TRBV2 to TRBJ1-1; possibly TRBD1 for D (5 bases). Germline loops: CDR1 SNHLY, CDR2 FYNNEI. The CDR3 extends over 13 amino acids. Trimming removed 6 bases at V and 11 bases at J, with 19 bases between. The CDR3 DNA reads TGTGCCAGCAGGAGGGACTCTGGGTTTTTGGCTTTCTTT. As protein: CASRRDSGFLAFF. Full variable domain (remainder filled in from reference TRBV2 and TRBJ1-1): EPEVTQTPSHQVTQMGQEVILRCVPISNHLYFYWYRQILGQKVEFLVSFYNNEISEKSEIFDDQFSVERPDGSNFTLKIRSTKLEDSAMYFCASRRDSGFLAFFGQGTRLTVV.

The chain carries TRBV2 and TRBJ2-1, with D possibly matching TRBD2 (6 bases). This CDR3 contains 14 residues. Trimming removed 9 bases from V and 0 bases from J, with 12 bases in between. Germline V gene data show CDR1 as SNHLY and CDR2 as FYNNEI. CDR3: CARGGAYSYNEQFF. The CDR3 DNA reads TGTGCCAGGGGGGGTGCTTACTCCTACAATGAGCAGTTCTTC.

The chain joins TRBV2 to TRBJ1-2, with D possibly TRBD1 on 5 matching bases. CDR3 length equals 13 residues. The ends were cut back, 6 bases at V and 2 bases at J, with 10 bases in the middle. Looked up from germline, CDR1 is SNHLY and CDR2 is FYNNEI. The CDR3 DNA is TGTGCCAGCAGGGGGACGGCAAACTATGGCTACACCTTC. Protein: CASRGTANYGYTF.

This clone appeared a few times. V is TRBV6-1 and J is TRBJ1-2; D is possibly TRBD1 (5 bases). Trimming stripped 2 bases from V and 4 bases from J, with 8 bases between. This CDR3 spans 13 amino acids. The germline CDR1 and CDR2 sequences are MNHNS and SASEGT. CDR3 sequence reads: CASSESGTYGYTF. As DNA, the CDR3 is TGTGCCAGCAGTGAATCCGGGACCTATGGCTACACCTTC.

The CDR3 loop reads CASSSGGGSTEAFF. CDR3 nucleotides: TGTGCCAGCTCATCCGGGGGTGGGAGCACTGAAGCTTTCTTT. The chain employs TRBV2 and TRBJ1-1; TRBD1 might be the D (5 bases). The CDR3 spans 14 residues. CDR1 is SNHLY, CDR2 FYNNEI, per germline. V shed 8 bases and J shed 4 bases, with 17 bases lying between them.

In this sample, this clone is medium-sized. The chain recombines TRBV14 with TRBJ2-7; D is possibly TRBD2 (5 bases). Germline-derived CDR1 and CDR2 are SGHDN and FVKESK. V lost 3 bases, J lost 7 bases, and 7 bases lay in between. CDR3 length: 11 amino acids. For the CDR3, the DNA is TGTGCCAGCAGCCATGGCGGGGAGCAGTACTTC. As protein: CASSHGGEQYF.

This clone was seen a single time. J is TRBJ1-4 and V is TRBV18, with TRBD1 identical over 9 bases. V trimming: 6 bases; J trimming: 8 bases; junction bases outside the gene matches: 4. Looked up from germline, CDR1 is KGHSH and CDR2 is LQKENI. CDR3 length equals 13 residues. The CDR3: CASSRDRAEKLFF. CDR3 nucleotide sequence: TGTGCCAGCTCGCGGGACAGGGCCGAAAAACTGTTTTTT.

J is TRBJ1-1 and V is TRBV18, with TRBD1 matching 8 bases. Germline trimming cut 3 bases from V and 0 bases from J; bases unmatched to any gene: 18. The CDR3 covers 20 residues. Germline V gives CDR1 KGHSH, CDR2 LQKENI. Written as DNA, the CDR3 is TGTGCCAGCTCACCGAGGACAGGGCCAGGGGTTGTTGTAATGAACACTGAAGCTTTCTTT. Its protein is CASSPRTGPGVVVMNTEAFF.

The CDR3 loop is CASSPTSDYEQYF. The CDR3 DNA reads as TGTGCCAGCTCACCTACTAGTGACTACGAGCAGTACTTC. The genes are TRBV18 and TRBJ2-7; a weak D match, TRBD2 (5 bases). The germline CDR1 and CDR2 sequences are KGHSH and LQKENI. V lost 3 bases and J 3 bases, leaving 9 bases between the germline ends. The CDR3 has 13 residues.

The gene calls are TRBV6-5 and TRBJ1-2, with D tentatively TRBD1 (5 bases). Germline CDR1 reads MNHEY; CDR2 reads SVGAGI. V was cut by 4 bases and J by 1 base, with 7 bases left in between. The CDR3 has 13 amino acids. The CDR3 spells CASSSGDNYGYTF. The CDR3 DNA reads TGTGCCAGCAGTTCGGGGGATAACTATGGCTACACCTTC.

The J gene is TRBJ1-1, the V gene TRBV30; tentative D call: TRBD1 (6 bases). The CDR3 spans 16 residues. Trimming removed 0 bases from V and 11 bases from J, with 25 bases in between. Looked up from germline, CDR1 is GTSNPN and CDR2 is SVGIG (reference sequence). DNA of the CDR3: TGTGCCTGGAGTGTTAGGTTGGGGGTCGGGGACAAAGGCGCTTTCTTT. This sequence encodes CAWSVRLGVGDKGAFF.

This clone was counted between two and nine times. The CDR3 loop reads CASSLVTGAYTF. CDR3 bases: TGTGCCAGCAGCTTGGTGACTGGTGCGTACACCTTC. This sequence joins TRBV5-4 and TRBJ1-2; no firm D call. The length of the CDR3 is 12 residues. Trimming cost V 0 bases and J 11 bases, with 11 bases left between them. Germline CDR1 and CDR2: SGHNT and YYREEE (reference sequence).

CDR3 coding DNA: TGCGCCAGCAGCCCACGACTCACCTACGAGCAGTACTTC. This codes for CASSPRLTYEQYF. This chain links TRBV5-1 with TRBJ2-7; D not resolved. Germline CDR1 SGHRS, CDR2 YFSETQ. The CDR3 contains 13 residues. V was cut by 4 bases and J by 2 bases, with 10 bases left in between.

The chain couples TRBV10-2 to TRBJ2-7; D may be TRBD1 or TRBD2 (6 bases each). CDR3 length equals 15 residues. CDR1 WSHSY and CDR2 SAAADI come from the germline V gene. V was trimmed by 3 bases and J by 2 bases, leaving 14 bases between them. The CDR3 protein is CASSDPRGGTYEQYF. DNA of the CDR3: TGCGCCAGCAGTGATCCGAGAGGGGGGACCTACGAGCAGTACTTC.

The chain combines TRBV11-3 with TRBJ1-1; unclear D gene. The CDR3 is 11 residues long. Trimming left V 5 bases short and J 8 bases short, with 9 bases between. In germline, CDR1 is SGHNT, CDR2 YENEEA. CDR3 residues: CASSLKHEAFF. The CDR3 DNA reads as TGTGCCAGCAGCCTGAAGCACGAAGCTTTCTTT.

V and J are TRBV5-5 and TRBJ2-1; 7 positions match TRBD2. The ends lost 4 bases at V and 8 bases at J; junction bases unmatched: 15. CDR1 SGHKS and CDR2 YYEKEE come from the germline V gene (reference sequence). The CDR3 runs 16 residues. CDR3 sequence: CASSILVRGRFHEQFF. CDR3 nucleotide sequence: TGTGCCAGCAGCATCCTAGTGCGCGGGAGATTCCATGAGCAGTTCTTC.

The rearrangement joins TRBV30 to TRBJ2-5; maybe TRBD1 (6 bases). V dropped 3 bases and J dropped 4 bases, with 12 bases sitting between them. Per the germline V gene, CDR1 is GTSNPN and CDR2 is SVGIG (reference sequence). The CDR3 has 13 residues. The CDR3 nucleotides are TGTGCCTGGAGGCCCACAGGGAGAGAGACCCAGTACTTC. It translates to CAWRPTGRETQYF. Supplemented by reference TRBV30 and TRBJ2-5, the full variable domain reads SQTIHQWPATLVQPVGSPLSLECTVEGTSNPNLYWYRQAAGRGLQLLFYSVGIGQISSEVPQNLSASRPQDRQFILSSKKLLLSDSGFYLCAWRPTGRETQYFGPGTRLLVL.